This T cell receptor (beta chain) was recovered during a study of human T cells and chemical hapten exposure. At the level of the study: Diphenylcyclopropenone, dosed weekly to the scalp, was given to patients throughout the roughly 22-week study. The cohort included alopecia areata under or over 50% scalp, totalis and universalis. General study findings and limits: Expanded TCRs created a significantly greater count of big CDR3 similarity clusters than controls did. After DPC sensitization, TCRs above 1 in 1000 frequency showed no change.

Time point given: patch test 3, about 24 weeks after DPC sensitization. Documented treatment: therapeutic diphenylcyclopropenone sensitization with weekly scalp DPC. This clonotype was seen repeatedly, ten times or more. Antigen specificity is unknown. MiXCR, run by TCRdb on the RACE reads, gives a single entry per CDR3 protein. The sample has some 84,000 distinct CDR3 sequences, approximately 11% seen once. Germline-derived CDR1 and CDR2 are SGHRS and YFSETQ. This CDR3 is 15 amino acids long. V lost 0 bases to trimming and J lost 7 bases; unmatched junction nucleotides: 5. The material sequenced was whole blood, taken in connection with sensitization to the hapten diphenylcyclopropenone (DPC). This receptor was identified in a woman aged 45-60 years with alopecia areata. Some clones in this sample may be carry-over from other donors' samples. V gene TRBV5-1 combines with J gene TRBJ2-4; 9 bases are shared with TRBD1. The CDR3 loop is CASSLAGQGLNIQYF. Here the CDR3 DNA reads TGCGCCAGCAGCTTGGCAGGACAGGGGTTGAACATTCAGTACTTC.